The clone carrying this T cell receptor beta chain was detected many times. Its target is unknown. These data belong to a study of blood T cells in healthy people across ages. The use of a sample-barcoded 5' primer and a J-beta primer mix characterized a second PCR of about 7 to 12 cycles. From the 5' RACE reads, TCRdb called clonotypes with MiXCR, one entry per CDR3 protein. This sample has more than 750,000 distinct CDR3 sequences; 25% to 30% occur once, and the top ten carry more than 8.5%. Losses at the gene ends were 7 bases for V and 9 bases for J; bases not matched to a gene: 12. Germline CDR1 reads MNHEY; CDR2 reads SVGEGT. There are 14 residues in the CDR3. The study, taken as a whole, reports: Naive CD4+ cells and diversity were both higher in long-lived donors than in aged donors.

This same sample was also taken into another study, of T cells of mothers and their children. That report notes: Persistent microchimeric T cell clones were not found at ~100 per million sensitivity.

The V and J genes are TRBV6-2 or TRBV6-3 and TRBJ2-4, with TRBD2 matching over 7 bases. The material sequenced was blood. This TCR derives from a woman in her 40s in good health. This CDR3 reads CASTPDGGTGIQYF. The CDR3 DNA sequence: TGTGCCAGCACCCCCGACGGGGGGACCGGCATTCAGTACTTC.